One and the same sample provided the 22 T cell receptor beta chains below, sequenced in a study of identical twins. TCRdb fed the 5' RACE reads into MiXCR, producing one record per CDR3 protein. The profile shows some 440,000 distinct CDR3 sequences, roughly 26% of them singletons. The data were also submitted as part of a second study, on T cells expressing NK-cell markers.

Sequencing was done on a sample of CD4+ T cells sorted from blood. These receptors originate from a woman aged 18-29 years in good health.

The chain is built from TRBV5-1 and TRBJ2-1; tentative D call: TRBD1 (5 bases). The CDR3 runs to 16 residues. V lost 1 base and J lost 0, with 11 bases in between. The germline CDR1 and CDR2 sequences are SGHRS and YFSETQ. CDR3 protein: CASSLNTGRSYNEQFF. The DNA of the CDR3 is TGCGCCAGCAGCTTGAACACAGGTCGCTCCTACAATGAGCAGTTCTTC.

The CDR3 loop is CASSFSQTGGSYEQYF. CDR3 in DNA: TGTGCCAGCAGTTTCTCGCAGACAGGGGGCTCCTACGAGCAGTACTTC. The chain combines TRBV12-3 or TRBV12-4 with TRBJ2-7; 9 bases are shared with TRBD1. V was pared by 3 bases and J by 0 bases, with 6 bases of the junction left unmatched. The CDR3 has 16 amino acids.

This clonotype came up a few times. This chain joins TRBV12-3 or TRBV12-4 and TRBJ2-1; tentatively, D is TRBD1 (6 bases). CDR3 length equals 17 residues. The germline V and J ends were trimmed by 6 bases and 7 bases, with 25 bases remaining between them. CDR3 loop: CASRKDRFRERPNEQFF. For the CDR3, the DNA is TGTGCCAGCAGAAAAGACAGGTTCCGGGAAAGGCCGAATGAGCAGTTCTTC.

The V and J genes are TRBV25-1 and TRBJ1-4, with D tentatively TRBD1 (5 bases). Trimming removed 2 bases from V and 7 bases from J, with 14 bases in between. CDR3 length equals 15 residues. Germline CDR1 and CDR2: MGHDK and SYGVNS. In nucleotides, the CDR3 is TGTGCCAGCAGTGAACCCAGGGCAAAGCGTGAAAAACTGTTTTTT. This gives the protein CASSEPRAKREKLFF.

This clonotype was found a few times. V gene TRBV9 combines with J gene TRBJ2-1; possibly TRBD1 for D (5 bases). This CDR3 is 16 amino acids long. Per germline, CDR1 SGDLS and CDR2 YYNGEE. Trimming removed 4 bases at V and 0 bases at J, with 14 bases between. DNA for the CDR3: TGTGCCAGCAGCACCCAGGGCCATAGCTCCTACAATGAGCAGTTCTTC. It yields the protein CASSTQGHSSYNEQFF. The full variable domain, its missing parts supplied by reference TRBV9 and TRBJ2-1, is DSGVTQTPKHLITATGQRVTLRCSPRSGDLSVYWYQQSLDQGLQFLIQYYNGEERAKGNILERFSAQQFPDLHSELNLSSLELGDSALYFCASSTQGHSSYNEQFFGPGTRLTVL.

This clonotype appeared a few times. The V gene is TRBV7-3, the J gene TRBJ2-3, with TRBD2 identical over 8 bases. Germline CDR1 is SGHTA and CDR2 is FQGTGA. V shed 5 bases, J shed 5 bases, and the junction held 3 bases outside the gene matches. CDR3 length: 13 residues. In DNA, the CDR3 is TGTGCCAGCAGCCGCGGGGGGTTAGATACGCAGTATTTT. Translated, it gives CASSRGGLDTQYF.

V is TRBV10-3 and J is TRBJ2-7, with D perhaps matching TRBD2 (6 bases). Germline V lookup: CDR1 ENHRY, CDR2 SYGVKD. Trimming removed 8 bases at V and 5 bases at J, with 19 bases between. The CDR3 runs to 14 residues. CDR3 protein: CAISGSRNVHEQYF. CDR3 nucleotide sequence: TGTGCCATCTCCGGGAGCCGGAACGTCCACGAGCAGTACTTC.

This clonotype was seen a handful of times. Sequence at one end of the junction differs from germline and may be a read error. The chain is built from TRBV12-3 or TRBV12-4 and TRBJ2-3, with 9 bases fitting TRBD2. CDR3 length: 16 residues. CDR3 nucleotides: TGTGCCAGCAGTCTAGCGGGGAAGGGAGGGACAGATACGCAGTATTTT. Residues: CASSLAGKGGTDTQYF.

The chain recombines TRBV6-2 or TRBV6-3 with TRBJ2-1, with 8 positions matching TRBD2. Germline-derived CDR1 and CDR2 are MNHEY and SVGEGT. CDR3 size: 12 residues. With V trimmed by 2 bases and J by 13 bases, 4 bases remained unmatched. DNA of the CDR3: TGTGCCAGCAGTTACGCCGGGACTAGTCAGTTCTTC. Its translation is CASSYAGTSQFF.

The chain employs TRBV20-1 and TRBJ1-4; 9 bases map to TRBD1. The V and J ends lost 4 bases and 8 bases, in that order; junction bases with no gene match: 11. The germline V gene has CDR1 DFQATT and CDR2 SNEGSKA (reference sequence). CDR3 length: 15 amino acids. The CDR3 bases are TGCAGTGCTACGGGGACAGGGCGCGCGAGGGAAAAACTGTTTTTT. It encodes CSATGTGRAREKLFF.

The sample holds a few counts of this clonotype. The chain links TRBV20-1 to TRBJ2-5; tentatively, D is TRBD2 (5 bases). Trimming left V 5 bases short and J 7 bases short, with 17 bases between. CDR1 DFQATT and CDR2 SNEGSKA come from the germline V gene (reference sequence). The CDR3 is 13 amino acids. In DNA form, the CDR3 reads TGCAGTGCTCTTCGGACTGACTTGGGGACCCAGTACTTC. Its protein is CSALRTDLGTQYF.

The chain couples TRBV5-8 to TRBJ1-2; a weak D match, TRBD1 (5 bases). The CDR3 runs 14 residues. CDR1 and CDR2 (germline): SGHTS, YDEGEE. V shed 4 bases and J shed 4 bases, with 14 bases lying between them. CDR3 region: CASSRWGPIYGYTF. CDR3 coding DNA: TGTGCCAGCAGCCGTTGGGGACCGATCTATGGCTACACCTTC.

This clonotype was detected a few times. This chain links TRBV9 with TRBJ2-5, with D possibly TRBD2 on 6 matching bases. The CDR3 is 15 residues long. Trimming took 0 bases from V and 2 from J, leaving 11 bases between them. Germline lookup yields CDR1 SGDLS and CDR2 YYNGEE. CDR3 DNA: TGTGCCAGCAGCGTAGGCCCGGCGGGGCAAGAGACCCAGTACTTC. Amino acids: CASSVGPAGQETQYF.

The chain is built from TRBV7-2 and TRBJ2-5; D is uncertain. Trimming took off 0 bases at V and 2 bases at J, with 7 bases between the two ends. There are 14 residues in the CDR3. Germline assignment: CDR1 SGHTA and CDR2 FQGNSA. The CDR3 loop reads CASSLAGLQETQYF. DNA for the CDR3: TGTGCCAGCAGCTTAGCAGGTCTACAAGAGACCCAGTACTTC.

This rearrangement joins TRBV3-1 to TRBJ2-2; D unresolved. The CDR3 length is 13 residues. V lost 3 bases, J lost 5 bases, and 7 bases lay in between. CDR1 is LGHDT and CDR2 is YNNKEL in the germline V gene (reference sequence). CDR3 sequence: CASSQGMTGELFF. Here the CDR3 DNA reads TGTGCCAGCAGCCAGGGGATGACCGGGGAGCTGTTTTTT.

The V and J genes are TRBV27 and TRBJ2-1; TRBD1 aligns across 7 bases. The ends lost 3 bases at V and 5 bases at J; junction bases unmatched: 10. CDR1 and CDR2 (germline): MNHEY, SMNVEV (reference sequence). CDR3 length: 16 amino acids. CDR3 nucleotides: TGTGCCAGCAGTTTGGAAGGACAGGCACGGCACAATGAGCAGTTCTTC. This encodes CASSLEGQARHNEQFF.

This clonotype occurred a few times. V usage is TRBV20-1 and J usage is TRBJ2-5; no firm D call. The CDR3 sequence is 12 residues long. Deletions cut 6 bases from V and 5 bases from J, with 13 bases between. Per the germline V gene, CDR1 is DFQATT and CDR2 is SNEGSKA (reference sequence). CDR3 sequence (DNA): TGCAGTGCGAAACGGCACCCCGAGACCCAGTACTTC. Translation: CSAKRHPETQYF.

This clonotype was seen a handful of times. The chain combines TRBV7-9 with TRBJ2-2, with D tentatively TRBD1 or TRBD2 (5 bases each). The CDR3 contains 16 residues. The germline gives CDR1 SEHNR, CDR2 FQNEAQ (reference sequence). V lost 5 bases to trimming and J lost 8 bases, with 21 bases between them. DNA of the CDR3: TGTGCCAGCAGCCGAGGGACGGGCGGCCGGATTGGGGAGCTGTTTTTT. Encoded protein: CASSRGTGGRIGELFF.

The chain carries TRBV7-2 and TRBJ2-7, with D perhaps matching TRBD1 or TRBD2 (5 bases each). CDR1 and CDR2 from the germline V gene are SGHTA and FQGNSA. V gave up 4 bases and J gave up 3 bases, with 13 bases separating them. The CDR3 extends over 14 amino acids. In nucleotides, the CDR3 is TGTGCCAGCAGCTCCCAGCTGGGGGTCTACGAGCAGTACTTC. Its translation is CASSSQLGVYEQYF.

This clonotype turned up a few times. V and J are TRBV20-1 and TRBJ2-1; 9 nucleotides match TRBD2. There are 15 residues in the CDR3. V was clipped by 3 bases and J by 7 bases; unmatched bases: 10. Per germline, CDR1 DFQATT and CDR2 SNEGSKA (reference sequence). The CDR3 sequence: CSASGLLAGRNEQFF. For the CDR3, the DNA is TGCAGTGCTAGCGGCCTTCTAGCGGGGCGGAATGAGCAGTTCTTC.

The rearrangement links TRBV7-9 to TRBJ2-7; D uncertain. Trimming stripped 4 bases from V and 2 bases from J, with 9 bases between. CDR1 is SEHNR, CDR2 FQNEAQ, per germline (reference sequence). The CDR3 sequence is 13 residues long. The CDR3 reads CASSSRVAYEQYF. The DNA of the CDR3 is TGTGCCAGCAGCTCTAGGGTGGCCTACGAGCAGTACTTC.

The chain couples TRBV6-1 to TRBJ2-7, with 9 bases identical to TRBD2. This CDR3 has 15 amino acids. Trimming removed 5 bases from V and 4 bases from J; junction bases left unmatched: 9. From germline, CDR1 is MNHNS and CDR2 SASEGT. CDR3 DNA sequence: TGTGCCAGCAGTCGCACAGCGGGGGGACTGTACGAGCAGTACTTC. Its protein product is CASSRTAGGLYEQYF.